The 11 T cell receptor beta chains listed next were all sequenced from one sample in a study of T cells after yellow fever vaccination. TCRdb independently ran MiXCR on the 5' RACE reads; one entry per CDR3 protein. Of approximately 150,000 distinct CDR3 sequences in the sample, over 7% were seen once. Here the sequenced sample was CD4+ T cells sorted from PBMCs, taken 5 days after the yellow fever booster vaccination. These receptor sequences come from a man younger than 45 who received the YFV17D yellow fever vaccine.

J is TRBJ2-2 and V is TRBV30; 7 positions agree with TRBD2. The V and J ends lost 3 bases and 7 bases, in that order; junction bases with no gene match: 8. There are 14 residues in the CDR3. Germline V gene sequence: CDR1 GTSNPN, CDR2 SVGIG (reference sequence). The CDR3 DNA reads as TGTGCCTGGAGAAAGCGGGATGCAAACGGGGAGCTGTTTTTT. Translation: CAWRKRDANGELFF.

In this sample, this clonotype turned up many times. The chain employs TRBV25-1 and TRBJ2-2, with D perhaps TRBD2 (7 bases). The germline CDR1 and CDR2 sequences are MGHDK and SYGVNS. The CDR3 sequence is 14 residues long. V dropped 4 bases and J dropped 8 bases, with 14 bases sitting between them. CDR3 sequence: CASSAYRGAGELFF. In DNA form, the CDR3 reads TGTGCCAGCAGTGCCTACCGGGGGGCTGGGGAGCTGTTTTTT.

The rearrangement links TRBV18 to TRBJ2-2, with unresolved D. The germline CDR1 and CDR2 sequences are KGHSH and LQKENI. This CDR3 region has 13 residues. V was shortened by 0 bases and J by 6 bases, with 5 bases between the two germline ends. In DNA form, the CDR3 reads TGTGCCAGCTCACCACCAGGCCCCGGGGAGCTGTTTTTT. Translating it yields CASSPPGPGELFF.

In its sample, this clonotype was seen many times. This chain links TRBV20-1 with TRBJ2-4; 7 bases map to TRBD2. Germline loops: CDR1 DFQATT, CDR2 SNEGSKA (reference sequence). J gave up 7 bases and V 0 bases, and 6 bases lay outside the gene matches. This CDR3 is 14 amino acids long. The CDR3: CSARDMRESNIQYF. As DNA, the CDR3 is TGCAGTGCTAGAGATATGCGGGAGAGCAACATTCAGTACTTC.

This CDR3 reads CASFKGQGAYNEQFF. CDR3 in DNA: TGTGCCAGCTTCAAGGGACAGGGAGCCTACAATGAGCAGTTCTTC. This chain connects TRBV18 to TRBJ2-1, with 9 bases matching TRBD1. The CDR3 runs 15 residues. J gave up 2 bases and V 7 bases, and 6 bases lay outside the gene matches. From germline, CDR1 is KGHSH and CDR2 LQKENI.

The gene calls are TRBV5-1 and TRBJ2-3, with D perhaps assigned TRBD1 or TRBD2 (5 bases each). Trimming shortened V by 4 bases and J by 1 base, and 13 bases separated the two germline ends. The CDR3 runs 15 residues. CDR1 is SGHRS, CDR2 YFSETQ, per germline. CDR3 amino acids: CASSPGRGGTDTQYF. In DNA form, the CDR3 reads TGCGCCAGCAGCCCGGGTAGGGGAGGCACAGATACGCAGTATTTT. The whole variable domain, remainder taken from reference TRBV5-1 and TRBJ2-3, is KAGVTQTPRYLIKTRGQQVTLSCSPISGHRSVSWYQQTPGQGLQFLFEYFSETQRNKGNFPGRFSGRQFSNSRSEMNVSTLELGDSALYLCASSPGRGGTDTQYFGPGTRLTVL.

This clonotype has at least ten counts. CDR3 protein: CASSFSDRVHQPQHF. The CDR3 DNA sequence: TGTGCCAGCAGTTTTTCCGACAGGGTGCATCAGCCCCAGCATTTT. The V call is TRBV28, the J call TRBJ1-5, with 7 bases lining up with TRBD1. The CDR3 has 15 amino acids. Germline trimming cut 3 bases from V and 5 bases from J; bases unmatched to any gene: 7. Germline values: CDR1 MDHEN, CDR2 SYDVKM. The complete variable domain, with remaining parts taken from reference TRBV28 and TRBJ1-5, reads DVKVTQSSRYLVKRTGEKVFLECVQDMDHENMFWYRQDPGLGLRLIYFSYDVKMKEKGDIPEGYSVSREKKERFSLILESASTNQTSMYLCASSFSDRVHQPQHFGDGTRLSIL.

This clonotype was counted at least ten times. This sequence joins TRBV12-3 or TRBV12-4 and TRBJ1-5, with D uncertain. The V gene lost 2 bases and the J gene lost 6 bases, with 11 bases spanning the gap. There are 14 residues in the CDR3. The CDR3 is CASSLRGSRQPQHF. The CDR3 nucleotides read TGTGCCAGCAGTTTACGAGGTTCTCGTCAGCCCCAGCATTTT.

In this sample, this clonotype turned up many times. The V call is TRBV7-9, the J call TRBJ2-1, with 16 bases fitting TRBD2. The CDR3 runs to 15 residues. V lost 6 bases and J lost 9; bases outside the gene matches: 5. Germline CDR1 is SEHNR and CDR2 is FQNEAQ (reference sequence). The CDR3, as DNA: TGTGCCAGCAGGCCGGGACTAGCGGGAGGGTTTGAGCAGTTCTTC. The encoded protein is CASRPGLAGGFEQFF.

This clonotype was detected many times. This CDR3 reads CATSRDQLSGEQFF. The CDR3 DNA reads TGTGCCACCAGCAGAGATCAGTTGTCTGGGGAGCAGTTCTTC. The V gene is TRBV15, the J gene TRBJ2-1; D call uncertain. The CDR3 contains 14 residues. From germline, CDR1 is LNHNV and CDR2 YYDKDF (reference sequence). Trimming took 0 bases from V and 10 from J, leaving 13 bases between them.

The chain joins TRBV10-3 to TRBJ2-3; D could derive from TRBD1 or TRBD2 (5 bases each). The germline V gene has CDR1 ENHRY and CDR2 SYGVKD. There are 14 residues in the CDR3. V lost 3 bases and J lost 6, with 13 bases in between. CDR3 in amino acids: CAISEWGYADTQYF. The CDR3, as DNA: TGTGCCATCAGTGAATGGGGGTACGCGGATACGCAGTATTTT.